This record covers a single T cell receptor beta chain. Its specificity is not known. The sample originates from a study of cytomegalovirus exposure and HLA in healthy donors. At the level of the study: Of the donors genotyped, 300 to 500 in all, 65% to 90% fell in the Caucasian-associated ancestry cluster. The study's findings and limits: CMV serostatus stood as the only immune exposure information on hand. Later, TCR association rates were found to vary by HLA locus, highest for DRB1 and lowest for HLA-C. It was confirmed in vitro that three of the CMV-associated chains were specific for CMV antigens.

PCR amplification relied on 60 Vbeta primers (plus 13 Jbeta primers). Measured with immunoSEQ multiplex PCR; TCRdb has only the in-frame clones, and not every one. The table records over 50,000 clones, approximately 74% of them present only once. This clonotype originated in a man in his forties in good health and CMV-seropositive. Sequenced input: PBMCs.

Here the CDR3 reads CASSRSVQGKGTDTQYF. CDR3 in DNA: TGTGCCAGCAGCCGATCAGTCCAGGGTAAGGGCACAGATACGCAGTATTTT. The V call is TRBV4-2, the J call TRBJ2-3, with D perhaps matching TRBD1 (5 bases). The germline CDR1 and CDR2 sequences are LGHNA and YNFKEQ. This CDR3 has 17 residues. Trimming took 4 bases from V and 1 from J, leaving 18 bases between them.